This TCR beta chain was profiled in a study of blood T cell repertoires in COVID-19. Study background: The United States, Italy and Spain supplied acute and convalescent COVID-19 samples. PBMCs, B-cell-depleted T cells, or T cells were the source of the cDNA or gDNA that made up the material.

V was pared by 5 bases and J by 4 bases, with 9 bases of the junction left unmatched. The CDR3 sequence is 16 residues long. The germline V gene has CDR1 KGHDR and CDR2 SFDVKD. Produced via immunoSEQ multiplex PCR; TCRdb's table is partial and in-frame only. The data show about 270,000 clones, around nine tenths seen once. The specimen sequenced was peripheral blood. The J gene is TRBJ1-5, the V gene TRBV24-1; TRBD1 matches 8 bases. This clonotype originated in a middle-aged man with active or convalescent COVID-19. The CDR3 DNA is TGTGCCACCAGTGGGATGACAGGGGTCGGAAATCAGCCCCAGCATTTT. This gives the protein CATSGMTGVGNQPQHF.